Reported below is one T cell receptor beta chain. This record belongs to a study of blood T cell repertoires in COVID-19. In the original workflow: Using reference gene primer amplification, nucleated cell counts were estimated. Only in-frame clones appear in the TCRdb table, and some are missing; sequencing was by immunoSEQ multiplex PCR. V, J and clone size reflect that table, while D and trimming were determined from the DNA. The data contain around 180,000 clones, 88% of them singletons. Source material: peripheral blood. The receptor's source is a man in his sixties with acute or convalescent COVID-19.

The CDR3: CASSLDGGSGYLNTEAFF. The CDR3, as DNA: TGCGCCAGCAGCTTGGATGGGGGCTCCGGCTATCTGAACACTGAAGCTTTCTTT. The V call is TRBV5-1, the J call TRBJ1-1; TRBD1 is a possible D gene (6 bases). The CDR3 length is 18 residues. Germline CDR1 SGHRS, CDR2 YFSETQ. The V gene lost 0 bases and the J gene lost 0 bases, with 18 bases spanning the gap.